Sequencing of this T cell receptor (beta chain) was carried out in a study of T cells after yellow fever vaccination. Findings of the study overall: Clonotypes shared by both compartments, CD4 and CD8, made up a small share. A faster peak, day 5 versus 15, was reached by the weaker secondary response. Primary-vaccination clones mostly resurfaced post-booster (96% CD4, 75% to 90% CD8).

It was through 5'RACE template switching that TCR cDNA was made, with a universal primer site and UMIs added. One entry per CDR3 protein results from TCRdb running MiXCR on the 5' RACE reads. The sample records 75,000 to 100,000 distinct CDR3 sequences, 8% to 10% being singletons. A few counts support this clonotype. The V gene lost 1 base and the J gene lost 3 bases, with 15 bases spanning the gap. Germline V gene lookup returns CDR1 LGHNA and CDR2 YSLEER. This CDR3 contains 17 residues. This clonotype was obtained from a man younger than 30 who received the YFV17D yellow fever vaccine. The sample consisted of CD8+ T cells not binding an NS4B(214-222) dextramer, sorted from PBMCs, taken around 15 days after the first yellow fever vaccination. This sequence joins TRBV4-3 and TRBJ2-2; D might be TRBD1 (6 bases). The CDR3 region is CASSQGHRVGDTGELFF. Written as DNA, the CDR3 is TGCGCCAGCAGCCAAGGCCACAGGGTAGGGGACACCGGGGAGCTGTTTTTT.